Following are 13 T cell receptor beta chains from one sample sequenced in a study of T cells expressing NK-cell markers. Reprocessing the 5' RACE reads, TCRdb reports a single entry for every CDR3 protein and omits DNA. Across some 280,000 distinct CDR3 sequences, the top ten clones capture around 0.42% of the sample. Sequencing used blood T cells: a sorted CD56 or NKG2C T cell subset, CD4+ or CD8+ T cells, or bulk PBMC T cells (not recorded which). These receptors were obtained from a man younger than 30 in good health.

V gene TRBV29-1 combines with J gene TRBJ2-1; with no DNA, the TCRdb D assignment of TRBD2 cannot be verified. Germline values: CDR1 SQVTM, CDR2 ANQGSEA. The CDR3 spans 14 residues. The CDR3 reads CSVVAGVGYSEQFF.

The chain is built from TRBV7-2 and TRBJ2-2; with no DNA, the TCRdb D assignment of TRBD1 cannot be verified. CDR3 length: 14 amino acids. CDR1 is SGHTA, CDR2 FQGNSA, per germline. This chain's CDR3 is CASRSGHLFGELFF.

CDR3 sequence reads: CSHSEGLAGWDEQFF. The rearrangement joins TRBV29-1 to TRBJ2-1; there is no DNA to check the TCRdb D call of TRBD2. CDR3 length equals 15 residues. Germline V CDR1 and CDR2: SQVTM, ANQGSEA.

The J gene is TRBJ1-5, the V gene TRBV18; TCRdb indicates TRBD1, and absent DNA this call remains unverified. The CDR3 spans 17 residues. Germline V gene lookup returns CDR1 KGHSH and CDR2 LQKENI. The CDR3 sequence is CASSPGPGQSFDQPQHF. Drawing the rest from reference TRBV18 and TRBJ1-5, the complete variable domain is NAGVMQNPRHLVRRRGQEARLRCSPMKGHSHVYWYRQLPEEGLKFMVYLQKENIIDESGMPKERFSAEFPKEGPSILRIQQVVRGDSAAYFCASSPGPGQSFDQPQHFGDGTRLSIL.

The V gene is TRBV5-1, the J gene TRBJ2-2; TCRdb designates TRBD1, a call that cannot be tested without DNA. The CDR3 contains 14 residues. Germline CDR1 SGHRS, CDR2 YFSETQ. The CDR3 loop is CASRWDAKGGELFF.

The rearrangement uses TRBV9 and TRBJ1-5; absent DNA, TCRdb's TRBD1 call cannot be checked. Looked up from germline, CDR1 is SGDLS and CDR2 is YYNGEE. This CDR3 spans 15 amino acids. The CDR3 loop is CASRGVGQGPQPQHF.

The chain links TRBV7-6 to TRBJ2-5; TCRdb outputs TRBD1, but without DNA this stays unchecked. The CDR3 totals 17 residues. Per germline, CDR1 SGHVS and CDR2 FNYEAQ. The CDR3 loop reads CASSLASNRGLTKTQYF.

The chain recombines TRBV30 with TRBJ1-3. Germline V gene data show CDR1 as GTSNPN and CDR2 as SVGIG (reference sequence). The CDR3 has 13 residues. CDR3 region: CAWSVRGLGTIYF.

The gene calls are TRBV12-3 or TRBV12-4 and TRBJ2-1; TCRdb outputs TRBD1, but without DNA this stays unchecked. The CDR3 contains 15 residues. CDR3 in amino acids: CASSSSGRRYNEQFF.

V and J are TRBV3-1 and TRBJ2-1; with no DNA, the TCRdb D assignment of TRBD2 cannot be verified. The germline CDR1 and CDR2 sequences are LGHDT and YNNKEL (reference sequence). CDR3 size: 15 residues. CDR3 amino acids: CASSQDRRGRAQQFF.

CDR3 region: CASSYRVPGQGIRNQPQHF. The chain is built from TRBV6-5 and TRBJ1-5; TCRdb returns TRBD1, unconfirmable since there is no DNA. CDR3 length equals 19 residues. Germline CDR1 is MNHEY and CDR2 is SVGAGI.

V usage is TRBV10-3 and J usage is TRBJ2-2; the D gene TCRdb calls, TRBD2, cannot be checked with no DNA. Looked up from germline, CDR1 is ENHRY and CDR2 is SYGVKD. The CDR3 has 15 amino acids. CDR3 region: CAISESRPNTGELFF.

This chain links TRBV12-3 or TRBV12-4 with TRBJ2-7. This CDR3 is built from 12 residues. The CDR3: CASSFVPNEQYF.